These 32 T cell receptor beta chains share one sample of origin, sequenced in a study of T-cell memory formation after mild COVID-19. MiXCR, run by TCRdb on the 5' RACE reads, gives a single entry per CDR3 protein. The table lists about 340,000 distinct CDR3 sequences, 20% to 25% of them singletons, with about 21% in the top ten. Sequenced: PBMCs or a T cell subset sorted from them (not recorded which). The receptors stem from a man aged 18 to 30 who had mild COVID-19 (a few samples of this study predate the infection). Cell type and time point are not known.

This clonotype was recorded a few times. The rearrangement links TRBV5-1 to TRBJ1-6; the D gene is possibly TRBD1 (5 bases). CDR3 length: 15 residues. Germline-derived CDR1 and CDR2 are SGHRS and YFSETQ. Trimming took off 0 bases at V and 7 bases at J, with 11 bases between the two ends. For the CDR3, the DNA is TGCGCCAGCAGCTTGGTTGTAGGGGAAAATTCACCCCTCCACTTT. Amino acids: CASSLVVGENSPLHF.

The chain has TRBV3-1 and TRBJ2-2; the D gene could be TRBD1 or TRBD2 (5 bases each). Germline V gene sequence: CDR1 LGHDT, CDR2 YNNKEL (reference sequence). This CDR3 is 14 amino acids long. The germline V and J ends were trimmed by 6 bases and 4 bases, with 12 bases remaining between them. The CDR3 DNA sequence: TGTGCCAGCAGGGGGGTGTCGAGCACCGGGGAGCTGTTTTTT. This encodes CASRGVSSTGELFF.

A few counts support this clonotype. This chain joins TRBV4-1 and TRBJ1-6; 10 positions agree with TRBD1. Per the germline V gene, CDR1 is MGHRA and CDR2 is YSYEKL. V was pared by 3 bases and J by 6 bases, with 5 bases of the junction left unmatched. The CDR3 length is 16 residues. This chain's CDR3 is CASSQSGQGPNSPLHF. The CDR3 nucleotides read TGCGCCAGCAGCCAGTCGGGACAGGGGCCTAATTCACCCCTCCACTTT.

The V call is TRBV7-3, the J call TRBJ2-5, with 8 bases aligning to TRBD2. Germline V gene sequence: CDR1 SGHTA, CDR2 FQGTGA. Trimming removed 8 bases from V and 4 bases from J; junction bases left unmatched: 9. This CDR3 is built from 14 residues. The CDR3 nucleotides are TGTGCCAGCGTGCCGGGGGGGCCGGGAGAGACCCAGTACTTC. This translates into CASVPGGPGETQYF. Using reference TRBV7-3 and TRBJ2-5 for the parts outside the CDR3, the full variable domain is GAGVSQTPSNKVTEKGKYVELRCDPISGHTALYWYRQSLGQGPEFLIYFQGTGAADDSGLPNDRFFAVRPEGSVSTLKIQRTERGDSAVYLCASVPGGPGETQYFGPGTRLLVL.

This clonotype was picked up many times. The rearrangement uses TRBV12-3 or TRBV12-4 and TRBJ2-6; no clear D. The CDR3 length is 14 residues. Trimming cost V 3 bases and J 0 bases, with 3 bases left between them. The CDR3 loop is CASSFSSGANVLTF. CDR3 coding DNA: TGTGCCAGCAGTTTCTCCTCTGGGGCCAACGTCCTGACTTTC.

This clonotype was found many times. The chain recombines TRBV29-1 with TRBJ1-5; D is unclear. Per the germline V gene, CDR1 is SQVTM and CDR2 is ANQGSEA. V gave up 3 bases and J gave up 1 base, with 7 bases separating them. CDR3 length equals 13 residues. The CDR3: CSVEINSNQPQHF. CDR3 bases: TGCAGCGTTGAGATCAACAGCAATCAGCCCCAGCATTTT.

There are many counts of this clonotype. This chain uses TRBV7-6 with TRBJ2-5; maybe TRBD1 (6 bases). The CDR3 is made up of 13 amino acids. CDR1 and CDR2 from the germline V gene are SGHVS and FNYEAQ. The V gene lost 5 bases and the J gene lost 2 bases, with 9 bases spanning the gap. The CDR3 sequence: CASSEGTQETQYF. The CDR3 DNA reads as TGTGCCAGCAGCGAAGGGACACAAGAGACCCAGTACTTC.

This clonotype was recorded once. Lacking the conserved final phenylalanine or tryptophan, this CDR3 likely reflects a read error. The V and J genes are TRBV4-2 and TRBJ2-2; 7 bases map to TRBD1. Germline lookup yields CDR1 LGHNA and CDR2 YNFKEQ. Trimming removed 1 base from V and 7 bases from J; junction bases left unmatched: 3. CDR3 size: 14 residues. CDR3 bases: TGTGCCAGCAGCCAAGTAGGGGGCCTCGGGGAGCTGTTTCTT. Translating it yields CASSQVGGLGELFL.

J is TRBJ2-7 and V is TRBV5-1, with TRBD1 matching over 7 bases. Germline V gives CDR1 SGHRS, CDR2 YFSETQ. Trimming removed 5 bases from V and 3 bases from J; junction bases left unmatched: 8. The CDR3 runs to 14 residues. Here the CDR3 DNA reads TGCGCCAGCAGACAACAGGGGACAAACTACGAGCAGTACTTC. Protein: CASRQQGTNYEQYF.

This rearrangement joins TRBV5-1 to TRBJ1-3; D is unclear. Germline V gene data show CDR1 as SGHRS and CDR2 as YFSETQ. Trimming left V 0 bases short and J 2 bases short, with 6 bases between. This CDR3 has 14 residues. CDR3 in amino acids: CASSLVGPGNTIYF. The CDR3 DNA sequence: TGCGCCAGCAGCTTGGTAGGGCCTGGAAACACCATATATTTT.

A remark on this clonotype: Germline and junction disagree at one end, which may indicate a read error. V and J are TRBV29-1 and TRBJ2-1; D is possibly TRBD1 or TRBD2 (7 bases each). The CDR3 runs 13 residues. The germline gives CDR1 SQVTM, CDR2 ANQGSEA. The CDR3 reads CRVVVPGGDEQFF. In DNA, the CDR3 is TGCAGAGTTGTGGTCCCAGGGGGGGATGAGCAGTTCTTC.

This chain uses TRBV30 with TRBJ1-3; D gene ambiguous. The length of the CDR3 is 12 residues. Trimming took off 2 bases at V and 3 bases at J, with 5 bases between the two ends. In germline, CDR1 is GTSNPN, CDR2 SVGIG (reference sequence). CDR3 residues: CAWSRSGNTIYF. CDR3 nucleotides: TGTGCCTGGAGTCGTAGTGGAAACACCATATATTTT.

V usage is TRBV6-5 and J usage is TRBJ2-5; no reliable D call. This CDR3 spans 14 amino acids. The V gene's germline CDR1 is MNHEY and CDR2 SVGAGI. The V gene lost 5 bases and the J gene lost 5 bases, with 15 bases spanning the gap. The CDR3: CASSALWGAETQYF. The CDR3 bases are TGTGCCAGCAGTGCTTTATGGGGTGCGGAGACCCAGTACTTC.

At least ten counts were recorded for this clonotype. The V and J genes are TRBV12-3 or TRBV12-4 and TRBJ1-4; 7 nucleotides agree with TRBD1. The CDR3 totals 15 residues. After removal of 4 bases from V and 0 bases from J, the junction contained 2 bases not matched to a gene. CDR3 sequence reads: CASSSQGATNEKLFF. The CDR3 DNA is TGTGCCAGCAGTTCGCAGGGGGCAACTAATGAAAAACTGTTTTTT.

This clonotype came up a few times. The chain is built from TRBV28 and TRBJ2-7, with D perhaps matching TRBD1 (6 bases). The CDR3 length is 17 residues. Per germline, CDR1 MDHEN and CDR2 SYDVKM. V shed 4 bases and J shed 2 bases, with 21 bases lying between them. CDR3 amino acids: CASSYRRPLGQAYEQYV. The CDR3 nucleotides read TGTGCCAGCAGTTACCGGCGGCCTTTGGGACAAGCCTACGAGCAGTACGTC.

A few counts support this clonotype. Written as DNA, the CDR3 is TGTGCCAGCAGCCCCGGTAGGCAGGGTAAAGAGACCCAGTACTTC. It codes for CASSPGRQGKETQYF. This chain links TRBV7-2 with TRBJ2-5, with TRBD1 as a possible D gene (5 bases). In germline, CDR1 is SGHTA, CDR2 FQGNSA. V dropped 5 bases and J dropped 3 bases, with 16 bases sitting between them. The CDR3 contains 15 residues.

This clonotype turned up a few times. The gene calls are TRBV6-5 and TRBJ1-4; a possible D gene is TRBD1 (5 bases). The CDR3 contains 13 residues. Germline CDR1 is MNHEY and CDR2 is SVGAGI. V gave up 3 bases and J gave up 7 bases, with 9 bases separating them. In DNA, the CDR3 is TGTGCCAGCAGTTATATCGGGGGTGAAAAACTGTTTTTT. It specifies CASSYIGGEKLFF.

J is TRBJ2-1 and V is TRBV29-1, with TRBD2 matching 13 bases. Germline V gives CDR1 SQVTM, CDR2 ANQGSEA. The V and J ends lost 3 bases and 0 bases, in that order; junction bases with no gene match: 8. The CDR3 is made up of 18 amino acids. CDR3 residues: CSVEGRGLAGISYNEQFF. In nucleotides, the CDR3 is TGCAGCGTTGAGGGGAGGGGACTAGCGGGGATCTCCTACAATGAGCAGTTCTTC.

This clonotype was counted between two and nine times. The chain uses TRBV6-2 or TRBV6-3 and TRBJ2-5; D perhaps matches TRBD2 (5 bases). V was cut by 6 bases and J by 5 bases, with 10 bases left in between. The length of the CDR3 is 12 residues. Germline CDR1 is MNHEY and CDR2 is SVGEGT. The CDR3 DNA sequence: TGTGCCAGCAGAGGGAGCGTGGAGACCCAGTACTTC. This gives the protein CASRGSVETQYF.

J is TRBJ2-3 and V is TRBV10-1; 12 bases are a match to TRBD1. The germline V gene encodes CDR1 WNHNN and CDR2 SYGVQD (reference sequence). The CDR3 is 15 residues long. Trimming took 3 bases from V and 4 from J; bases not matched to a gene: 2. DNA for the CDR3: TGCGCCAGCAGTGAAGGGACAGGGGGCCCAGATACGCAGTATTTT. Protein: CASSEGTGGPDTQYF.

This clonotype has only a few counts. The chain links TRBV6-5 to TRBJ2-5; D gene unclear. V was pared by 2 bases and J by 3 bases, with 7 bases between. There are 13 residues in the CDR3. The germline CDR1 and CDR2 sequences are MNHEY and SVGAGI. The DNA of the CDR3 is TGTGCCAGCAGTTACGAGATAGAAGAGACCCAGTACTTC. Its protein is CASSYEIEETQYF.

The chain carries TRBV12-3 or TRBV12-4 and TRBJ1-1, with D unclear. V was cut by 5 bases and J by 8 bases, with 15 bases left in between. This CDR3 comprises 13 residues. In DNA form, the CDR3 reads TGTGCCAGCAGTCTACGGGCCGGAGAGGAAGCTTTCTTT. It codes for CASSLRAGEEAFF.

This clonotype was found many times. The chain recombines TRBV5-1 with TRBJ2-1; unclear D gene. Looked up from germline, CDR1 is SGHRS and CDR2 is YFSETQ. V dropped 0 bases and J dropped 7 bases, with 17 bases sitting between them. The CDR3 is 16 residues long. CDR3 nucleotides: TGCGCCAGCAGCTTGGGGGGTCCCCATTCTCGGAATGAGCAGTTCTTC. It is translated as CASSLGGPHSRNEQFF.

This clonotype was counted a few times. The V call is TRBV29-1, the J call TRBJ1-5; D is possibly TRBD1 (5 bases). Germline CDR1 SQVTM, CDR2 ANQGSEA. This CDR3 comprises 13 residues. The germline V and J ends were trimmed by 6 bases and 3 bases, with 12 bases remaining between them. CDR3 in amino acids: CSVGDGLNQPQHF. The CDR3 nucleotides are TGCAGCGTAGGGGACGGACTCAATCAGCCCCAGCATTTT.

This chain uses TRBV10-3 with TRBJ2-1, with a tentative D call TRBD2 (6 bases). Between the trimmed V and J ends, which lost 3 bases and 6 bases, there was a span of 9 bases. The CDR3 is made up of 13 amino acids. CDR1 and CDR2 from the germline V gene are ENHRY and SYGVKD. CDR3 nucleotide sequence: TGTGCCATCAGTGACGGGACTGCCAATGAGCAGTTCTTC. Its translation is CAISDGTANEQFF.

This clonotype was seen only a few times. CDR3 in DNA: TGTGCCAGCAGTAATCAGTACTCCTACGAGCAGTACTTC. This translates into CASSNQYSYEQYF. V and J are TRBV12-3 or TRBV12-4 and TRBJ2-7, with unresolved D. The CDR3 consists of 13 residues. Trimming shortened V by 5 bases and J by 0 bases, and 8 bases separated the two germline ends.

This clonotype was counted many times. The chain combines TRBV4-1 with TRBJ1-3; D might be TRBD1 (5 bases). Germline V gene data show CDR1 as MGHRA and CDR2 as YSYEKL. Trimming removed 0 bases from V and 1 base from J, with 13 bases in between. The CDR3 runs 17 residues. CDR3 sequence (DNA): TGCGCCAGCAGCCAAGATCCAGGGAGATTGTCTGGAAACACCATATATTTT. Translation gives CASSQDPGRLSGNTIYF.

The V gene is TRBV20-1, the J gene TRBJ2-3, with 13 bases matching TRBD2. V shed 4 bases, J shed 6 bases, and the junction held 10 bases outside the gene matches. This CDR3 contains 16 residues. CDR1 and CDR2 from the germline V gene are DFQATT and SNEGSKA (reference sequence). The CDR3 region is CSANMGLAGRGDTQYF. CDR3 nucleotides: TGCAGTGCTAACATGGGACTAGCGGGGAGGGGGGATACGCAGTATTTT.

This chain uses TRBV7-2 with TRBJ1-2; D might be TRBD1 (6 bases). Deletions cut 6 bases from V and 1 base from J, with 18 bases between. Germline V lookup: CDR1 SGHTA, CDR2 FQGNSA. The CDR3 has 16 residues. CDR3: CASRPQTGGFNYGYTF. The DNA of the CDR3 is TGTGCCAGCAGGCCCCAGACAGGTGGTTTTAACTATGGCTACACCTTC.

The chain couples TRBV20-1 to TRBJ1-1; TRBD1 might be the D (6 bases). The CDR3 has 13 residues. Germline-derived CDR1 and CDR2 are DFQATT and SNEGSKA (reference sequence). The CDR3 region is CRLAGGANTEAFF. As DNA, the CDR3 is TGCAGGCTCGCGGGGGGGGCCAACACTGAAGCTTTCTTT.

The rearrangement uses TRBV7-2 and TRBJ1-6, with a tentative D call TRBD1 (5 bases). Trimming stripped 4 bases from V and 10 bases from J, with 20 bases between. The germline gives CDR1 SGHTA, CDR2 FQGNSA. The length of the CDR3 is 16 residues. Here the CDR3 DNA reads TGTGCCAGCAGCTCTTGGACACCCCGCGAGGGGTCACCCCTCCACTTT. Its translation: CASSSWTPREGSPLHF.

The CDR3 DNA follows: TGCAGCGTCCCGATGGGACCGATAACTAACTATGGCTACACCTTC. Translating gives CSVPMGPITNYGYTF. The J gene is TRBJ1-2, the V gene TRBV29-1; a weak D match, TRBD1 (5 bases). Deletions cut 6 bases from V and 0 bases from J, with 17 bases between. This CDR3 comprises 15 residues. From germline, CDR1 is SQVTM and CDR2 ANQGSEA.